The clone carrying this T cell receptor (beta chain) was recorded only once. Antigen specificity is unknown. The data belong to a study of OX40 agonist ivuxolimab in advanced cancers. Study results and caveats: Blood T cells, both CD4+ and CD8+, expanded clonally by week 6 at 0.1 to 3.0 mg/kg.

The data were produced by immunoSEQ multiplex PCR, yet TCRdb's version contains in-frame clones alone and is incomplete. The table has 55,000 to 70,000 clones, more than 65% seen once. Germline V lookup: CDR1 SGHRS, CDR2 YFSETQ. V lost 5 bases to trimming and J lost 2 bases, with 14 bases between them. CDR3 length: 14 amino acids. The TCR sequence derives from an adult with an advanced solid tumor such as melanoma, head and neck, liver or kidney cancer. Sample: CD4+ or CD8+ T cells sorted from blood, taken in a trial of the OX40 agonist ivuxolimab. This chain joins TRBV5-1 and TRBJ2-7, with D uncertain. CDR3 DNA: TGCGCCAGCAGAGCTAAGGGTGGGACCTACGAGCAGTACTTC. Translating gives CASRAKGGTYEQYF.